The entry that follows covers one T cell receptor beta chain sequence. Its antigen remains unknown. Using RNA template, CDR3s of TCR alpha and beta were amplified with iRepertoire arm-PCR. Input was about 85-450 ng of tissue mRNA or PBMC total RNA. TCRdb used MiXCR to reprocess the multiplex PCR reads, holding one entry per CDR3 protein. The profile shows about 140,000 distinct CDR3 sequences, around 42% of them singletons. The data are from a study of glioma-infiltrating T cells. Study results and caveats: Only very few CDR3 sequences appeared in both tissue and blood. Non-neoplastic patients had below-expected tissue-blood divergence, while all gliomas exceeded expectation.

This CDR3 is 14 amino acids long. The J segment lost 3 bases and the V segment lost 4 bases, leaving 3 bases of the junction unmatched. The V gene's germline CDR1 is LNHNV and CDR2 YYDKDF (reference sequence). Sequencing input: glioma tissue, nonneoplastic brain tissue, or PBMCs (not recorded which). The chain has TRBV15 and TRBJ2-3, with TRBD1 identical over 8 bases. The sequence came from a human donor with low-grade glioma or glioblastoma, undergoing nonglioma brain surgery, or in good health (not recorded which). CDR3 DNA sequence: TGTGCCACCAGCATTACAGGGGGAACAGATACGCAGTATTTT. Protein sequence: CATSITGGTDTQYF.